The clone carrying this T cell receptor (beta chain) was observed a handful of times. The data originate from a study of blood T cell repertoires in COVID-19. The wider study: Acute and convalescent COVID-19 specimens originated in the United States, Italy and Spain. T cells, B-cell-depleted T cells, or PBMCs supplied cDNA or gDNA.

As originally analysed: Amplified reference gene primers provided the basis for estimating nucleated cell counts. TCRdb's table, derived via immunoSEQ multiplex PCR, lists solely in-frame clones and lacks some. The D gene and trimming were derived from the DNA, and the V and J assignments and clone size from that table. The sample holds around 260,000 clones, roughly 85% seen once. The J segment lost 3 bases and the V segment lost 5 bases, leaving 5 bases of the junction unmatched. From germline, CDR1 is MDHEN and CDR2 SYDVKM. The CDR3 loop spans 14 amino acids. This sequence originates from a woman aged 25 to 39 with active or convalescent COVID-19. The chain combines TRBV28 with TRBJ2-7; TRBD1 agrees at 9 bases. Sequenced sample: peripheral blood. The CDR3, as DNA: TGTGCCAGCAGTCCCCGGACAGGGGACTACGAGCAGTACTTC. The encoded protein is CASSPRTGDYEQYF.